Sequencing of this T cell receptor (beta chain) was carried out in a study of blood T cell repertoires in COVID-19. Study at large: Some COVID-19 samples were acute and others convalescent; all came from the United States, Italy and Spain. T cells, B-cell-depleted T cells, or PBMCs provided the cDNA or gDNA that served as material.

Germline CDR1 is KGHDR and CDR2 is SFDVKD. Between the trimmed V and J ends, which lost 9 bases and 1 base, there was a span of 8 bases. The CDR3 extends over 12 amino acids. Source study methods: Estimates of nucleated cell counts were drawn from the amplification of reference gene primers. Using immunoSEQ multiplex PCR, the repertoire was profiled, and TCRdb retains in-frame clones only, with some absent. That table is the source of V, J and clone size, and D and trimming were worked out from the DNA. The sample carries 65,000 to 75,000 clones, about 88% recorded once. The sequence was collected from a man in his fifties with acute or convalescent COVID-19. This chain links TRBV24-1 with TRBJ1-2, with D maybe TRBD1 (6 bases). Sample: peripheral blood. The CDR3 region is CATLDSNYGYTF. In DNA form, the CDR3 reads TGTGCCACCCTGGACAGTAACTATGGCTACACCTTC.